The clone carrying this T cell receptor (beta chain) was seen only once. Its antigen is as yet unknown. Cryopreserved PBMCs yielded roughly 2 micrograms of genomic DNA for TCR beta libraries. The length of the CDR3 is 13 residues. V lost 4 bases, J lost 1 base, and 7 bases lay in between. Germline-derived CDR1 and CDR2 are LGHNA and YSLEER. The data were taken from a study of cytotoxic CD8 clonotypes in ibrutinib-treated CLL. Study summary: The average sample held about 260,000 productive templates and approximately 93,000 productive rearrangements.

Sequencing was performed with immunoSEQ multiplex PCR; in TCRdb, only in-frame clones are kept and a portion is missing. The sample lists about 160,000 clones, more than 80% seen once, with around 4.5% in the top ten. Study-level findings and limits: Public clonotypes, an uncommon group, contracted or remained stable on treatment.

This chain joins TRBV4-3 and TRBJ2-5; a possible D gene is TRBD2 (5 bases). This TCR was sampled from a human donor with chronic lymphocytic leukemia. Specimen: PBMCs, collected after 24 months of ibrutinib treatment. For the CDR3, the DNA is TGCGCCAGCAGCCCCGGACTCCAAGAGACCCAGTACTTC. It translates to CASSPGLQETQYF.